The clone carrying this T cell receptor (beta chain) was seen at least ten times. Its antigen is undetermined. This sample stems from a study of T cell repertoires in cytomegalovirus infection. Study at large: The public TCR beta signatures pointed to both CMV infection and matching HLA type.

In TCRdb, the reads were re-called with MiXCR into one record per CDR3 protein. The repertoire holds about 240,000 distinct CDR3 sequences, with around 6.6% as singletons. General observations from the study: In two of eight donors, the top clonotype was HLA-C-restricted CMV-specific. Frequencies of public TCR beta families were cumulated, and this identified carriers of CMV plus the relevant HLA.

CDR3 length: 11 amino acids. Trimming left V 0 bases short and J 10 bases short, with 6 bases between. Germline-derived CDR1 and CDR2 are MNHEY and SVGEGT. The chain links TRBV6-2 or TRBV6-3 to TRBJ1-1; unclear D gene. The TCR comes from a human donor in good health (CMV status not recorded). Some clones in this sample may be carry-over from other donors' samples. The sequenced material came from PBMCs. The CDR3 here is CASSYSGTAFF. DNA of the CDR3: TGTGCCAGCAGTTACTCTGGAACAGCTTTCTTT.